The sequence of this TCR beta chain was determined in a study of shared clonotypes between healthy human individuals. Study information: Each donor's CD4 naive and CD4 memory cells filled three plates apiece, CD8 naive two, and CD8 memory one.

Trimming removed 5 bases at V and 2 bases at J, with 16 bases between. CDR1 and CDR2 from the germline V gene are ENHRY and SYGVKD. CDR3 length: 16 amino acids. Deep-level running was used for the assay. Produced via immunoSEQ multiplex PCR; TCRdb's table is partial and in-frame only. The data contain 950,000 to 1,100,000 clones, more than 60% of them singletons. In the case of this clone: The antigen is not known.

Whole-study findings and limits: Generally, estimated richness proved larger in naive subsets than it did in memory subsets. Genetic and exposure-history diversity was limited by the few donors.

The receptor comes from a man aged 18 to 35 in good health. This rearrangement joins TRBV10-3 to TRBJ1-5; D may be TRBD1 (5 bases). Sequencing was carried out using memory CD4+ T cells sorted from blood. Regarding subset: CD45RA-negative fraction. In nucleotides, the CDR3 is TGTGCCATCAGTCAAGCTGGGACTCTGGGCAATCAGCCCCAGCATTTT. Its protein is CAISQAGTLGNQPQHF.